Each of the 29 T cell receptor beta chains below was sequenced from the same sample in a study of cytotoxic CD8 clonotypes in ibrutinib-treated CLL (dated by TCRdb to 2020 to 2023). Library generation was performed with the immunoSEQ multiplex PCR assay. TCRdb limited this immuneACCESS table to in-frame rearrangements with V and J called. A share of clones is missing; checked studies link under half to unresolved V genes, and the rest is unexplained. Here the sample has approximately 23,000 clones; around 79% occur a single time. 7.2% of the sample rests with the top ten. The source material was PBMCs, sampled before ibrutinib treatment. These receptors were taken from a human donor with chronic lymphocytic leukemia.

The CDR3, as DNA: TGTGCCAGCAGCATCGGGGAGAGATCCTACACCTTC. It is translated as CASSIGERSYTF. This rearrangement joins TRBV7-2 to TRBJ1-2; unclear D gene. Trimming took off 5 bases at V and 10 bases at J, with 14 bases between the two ends. Germline CDR1 reads SGHTA; CDR2 reads FQGNSA. The CDR3 totals 12 residues.

The chain couples TRBV5-1 to TRBJ1-2; weak D call: TRBD1 (5 bases). The CDR3 covers 13 residues. CDR1 SGHRS and CDR2 YFSETQ come from the germline V gene. Trimming removed 1 base at V and 8 bases at J, with 12 bases between. CDR3 nucleotide sequence: TGCGCCAGCAGCTTGAGCGGGGACGAGGGCTACACCTTC. As protein: CASSLSGDEGYTF.

This chain links TRBV2 with TRBJ1-2; D possibly corresponds to TRBD1 (6 bases). The CDR3 totals 14 residues. V was pared by 1 base and J by 8 bases, with 14 bases between. CDR1 is SNHLY and CDR2 is FYNNEI in the germline V gene. CDR3 coding DNA: TGTGCCAGCAGTGAAGAACAGGGCCGACAGGGCTACACCTTC. Protein: CASSEEQGRQGYTF.

This sequence joins TRBV9 and TRBJ2-1, with a possible D match to TRBD1 (5 bases). In germline, CDR1 is SGDLS, CDR2 YYNGEE. Trimming took off 0 bases at V and 5 bases at J, with 9 bases between the two ends. The CDR3 is made up of 14 amino acids. CDR3 amino acids: CASSVEADNNEQFF. Written as DNA, the CDR3 is TGTGCCAGCAGCGTAGAGGCGGACAACAATGAGCAGTTCTTC.

The J gene is TRBJ2-5, the V gene TRBV28; D might be TRBD2 (6 bases). The V gene's germline CDR1 is MDHEN and CDR2 SYDVKM. V was pared by 6 bases and J by 6 bases, with 20 bases between. The CDR3 is made up of 15 amino acids. The CDR3 DNA reads as TGTGCCAGCAGAGCCGGGACTTGGGGTGTAAAGACCCAGTACTTC. This gives the protein CASRAGTWGVKTQYF.

The chain is built from TRBV7-8 and TRBJ1-2, with a weak D call TRBD1 (5 bases). The V end lost 4 bases, the J end lost 4 bases, and 13 bases lay between the germline ends. Germline CDR1 SGHVS, CDR2 FQNEAQ. The CDR3 consists of 14 residues. DNA for the CDR3: TGTGCCAGCAGCTCCTTACGACAGTTCTATGGCTACACCTTC. Its protein is CASSSLRQFYGYTF.

This chain links TRBV18 with TRBJ1-5; TRBD1 agrees at 7 bases. Per germline, CDR1 KGHSH and CDR2 LQKENI. This CDR3 contains 15 residues. V shed 0 bases and J 6 bases; nucleotides not matched to a gene: 5. CDR3 nucleotides: TGTGCCAGCTCACCACCAGGCAGGGGGGTTCAGCCCCAGCATTTT. Protein sequence: CASSPPGRGVQPQHF.

The rearrangement links TRBV5-4 to TRBJ2-2, with D possibly TRBD1 on 7 matching bases. Germline V gene data show CDR1 as SGHNT and CDR2 as YYREEE (reference sequence). V shed 4 bases and J shed 6 bases, with 16 bases lying between them. This CDR3 comprises 15 residues. The DNA of the CDR3 is TGTGCCAGCAGCCAGGGGGGAGTTAGACCCGGGGAGCTGTTTTTT. Translated, it gives CASSQGGVRPGELFF.

This clone was counted between two and nine times. This chain connects TRBV14 to TRBJ1-2, with D perhaps TRBD1 (5 bases). CDR3 length: 14 amino acids. Per germline, CDR1 SGHDN and CDR2 FVKESK. Trimming shortened V by 5 bases and J by 7 bases, and 17 bases separated the two germline ends. CDR3 loop: CASSSLRDFAGYTF. CDR3 nucleotides: TGTGCCAGCAGCTCGCTAAGGGACTTCGCTGGCTACACCTTC.

The V call is TRBV5-4, the J call TRBJ1-5; possibly TRBD1 for D (5 bases). V was clipped by 4 bases and J by 4 bases, with 12 bases between them. CDR1 is SGHNT, CDR2 YYREEE, per germline (reference sequence). The CDR3 consists of 14 residues. The CDR3 here is CASSRGVGNQPQHF. For the CDR3, the DNA is TGTGCCAGCAGCCGGGGGGTCGGGAATCAGCCCCAGCATTTT.

The sample holds one count of this clone. The J gene is TRBJ1-4, the V gene TRBV5-6; D is ambiguous. Trimming cost V 4 bases and J 8 bases, with 6 bases left between them. CDR1 is SGHDT, CDR2 YYEEEE, per germline. This CDR3 is 11 amino acids long. This CDR3 reads CASSVGEKLFF. CDR3 DNA sequence: TGTGCCAGCAGCGTTGGCGAAAAACTGTTTTTT.

The chain has TRBV5-1 and TRBJ2-3; TRBD2 aligns across 13 bases. There are 16 residues in the CDR3. The V gene end was trimmed by 4 bases and the J gene end by 7 bases; junction bases not matched to a gene: 9. Per the germline V gene, CDR1 is SGHRS and CDR2 is YFSETQ. CDR3 protein: CASSRVLAGGRNTQYF. CDR3 nucleotide sequence: TGCGCCAGCAGCCGGGTACTAGCGGGGGGGCGGAATACGCAGTATTTT.

The V and J genes are TRBV19 and TRBJ2-1; 8 bases are a match to TRBD2. CDR3 length equals 17 residues. CDR1 and CDR2 from the germline V gene are LNHDA and SQIVND (reference sequence). V dropped 4 bases and J dropped 4; count of bases not matched to a gene: 12. In DNA form, the CDR3 reads TGTGCCAGTAGTACCCTCCCTAGAGCGGGGGCTTACAATGAGCAGTTCTTC. It encodes CASSTLPRAGAYNEQFF.

The chain combines TRBV6-1 with TRBJ1-5, with TRBD1 as a possible D gene (5 bases). Looked up from germline, CDR1 is MNHNS and CDR2 is SASEGT. The CDR3 covers 12 residues. V lost 4 bases and J 6 bases, leaving 7 bases between the germline ends. The CDR3 bases are TGTGCCAGCAGTGGGGGGGGTCAGCCCCAGCATTTT. Its translation is CASSGGGQPQHF.

The chain has TRBV6-1 and TRBJ2-7; D uncertain. Per the germline V gene, CDR1 is MNHNS and CDR2 is SASEGT. The CDR3 has 14 amino acids. Trimming stripped 1 base from V and 3 bases from J, with 10 bases between. CDR3 DNA: TGTGCCAGCAGTGAAGGTTCGTACTTCTACGAGCAGTACTTC. It is translated as CASSEGSYFYEQYF.

The chain is built from TRBV6-5 and TRBJ2-3; D might be TRBD1 (6 bases). Deletions cut 6 bases from V and 6 bases from J, with 19 bases between. CDR3 size: 15 residues. CDR1 is MNHEY, CDR2 SVGAGI, per germline. The CDR3 nucleotides are TGTGCCAGCAGCTCCGGGACACGGGGTGGGGATACGCAGTATTTT. It is translated as CASSSGTRGGDTQYF.

V and J are TRBV9 and TRBJ2-6; D remains unclear. Germline V gene data show CDR1 as SGDLS and CDR2 as YYNGEE. The CDR3 has 16 residues. Trimming took 0 bases from V and 0 from J, leaving 7 bases between them. The CDR3 DNA follows: TGTGCCAGCAGCGTAGATGTGGGCTCTGGGGCCAACGTCCTGACTTTC. This encodes CASSVDVGSGANVLTF.

This clone was detected a few times. This chain connects TRBV19 to TRBJ2-1, with 12 bases lining up with TRBD2. With V trimmed by 5 bases and J by 5 bases, 1 base remained unmatched. This CDR3 contains 14 residues. CDR1 is LNHDA and CDR2 is SQIVND in the germline V gene (reference sequence). CDR3 residues: CASSWTSGDNEQFF. The CDR3 nucleotides read TGTGCCAGTAGTTGGACTAGCGGGGACAATGAGCAGTTCTTC.

The genes are TRBV9 and TRBJ1-4; possible D gene TRBD1, 6 bases. This CDR3 contains 14 residues. Germline V gene lookup returns CDR1 SGDLS and CDR2 YYNGEE. V lost 3 bases and J lost 10, with 16 bases in between. This CDR3 reads CASSAQGHDGKLFF. CDR3 nucleotide sequence: TGTGCCAGCAGCGCTCAGGGGCATGACGGAAAACTGTTTTTT.

This clone has more than one count but fewer than ten. This chain joins TRBV6-1 and TRBJ1-1; maybe TRBD1 (5 bases). The V gene lost 7 bases and the J gene lost 1 base, with 7 bases spanning the gap. The V gene's germline CDR1 is MNHNS and CDR2 SASEGT. The CDR3 consists of 12 residues. Here the CDR3 DNA reads TGTGCCAGCACCGACAGGAACACTGAAGCTTTCTTT. Translating it yields CASTDRNTEAFF.

The chain couples TRBV12-5 to TRBJ2-2; no definite D call. CDR3 length: 15 amino acids. Germline V gene sequence: CDR1 LGHNT, CDR2 FRNRAP. Trimming removed 1 base at V and 2 bases at J, with 8 bases between. The CDR3 loop is CASGLDLPNTGELFF. In DNA, the CDR3 is TGTGCTAGTGGTTTGGACTTACCCAACACCGGGGAGCTGTTTTTT.

The chain combines TRBV5-1 with TRBJ2-3; TRBD2 aligns across 10 bases. Germline loops: CDR1 SGHRS, CDR2 YFSETQ. The trim removed 4 bases at V and 6 bases at J, leaving 5 bases unmatched. The CDR3 is 14 residues long. CDR3 amino acids: CASSPLAGADTQYF. The CDR3 nucleotides are TGCGCCAGCAGCCCGCTAGCGGGGGCCGATACGCAGTATTTT.

This chain uses TRBV21-1 with TRBJ2-7; the table names TRBD2, a call not compared with the DNA. TRBV21-1 is a known pseudogene. CDR3 length: 15 residues. This chain's CDR3 is CASSKERRVSYEQYF. CDR3 nucleotides: TGTGCCAGCAGCAAAGAACGGAGGGTTTCCTACGAGCAGTACTTC.

The chain uses TRBV11-3 and TRBJ2-1, with 7 bases that match TRBD2. There are 13 residues in the CDR3. Germline V gene data show CDR1 as SGHNT and CDR2 as YENEEA. With V trimmed by 0 bases and J by 7 bases, 0 bases remained unmatched. For the CDR3, the DNA is TGTGCCAGCAGCTTAGAGGGGGGGAATGAGCAGTTCTTC. This sequence encodes CASSLEGGNEQFF.

This chain joins TRBV5-1 and TRBJ2-7; D gene uncertain. The CDR3 length is 15 residues. Germline V gives CDR1 SGHRS, CDR2 YFSETQ. V gave up 0 bases and J gave up 1 base, with 11 bases separating them. DNA of the CDR3: TGCGCCAGCAGCTTGGTCACTGGCCCTTCCTACGAGCAGTACTTC. Translating gives CASSLVTGPSYEQYF.

This sequence joins TRBV6-5 and TRBJ2-2; D gene ambiguous. Germline assignment: CDR1 MNHEY and CDR2 SVGAGI. CDR3 length: 12 amino acids. V was clipped by 6 bases and J by 6 bases, with 8 bases between them. DNA for the CDR3: TGTGCCAGCAGCAAGGTATCCGGGGAGCTGTTTTTT. Translated: CASSKVSGELFF.

J is TRBJ1-1 and V is TRBV2, with D uncertain. The CDR3 totals 16 residues. V was shortened by 2 bases and J by 2 bases, with 15 bases between the two germline ends. Germline CDR1 reads SNHLY; CDR2 reads FYNNEI. CDR3 residues: CASSERSGQANTEAFF. The CDR3 nucleotides are TGTGCCAGCAGTGAACGCTCCGGGCAGGCTAACACTGAAGCTTTCTTT.

The chain uses TRBV6-1 and TRBJ2-7; no firm D call. The V gene lost 2 bases and the J gene lost 4 bases, with 21 bases spanning the gap. Germline CDR1 and CDR2: MNHNS and SASEGT. The CDR3 extends over 17 amino acids. The CDR3 region has the DNA TGTGCCAGCAGTGAATGGACGAAGGAGTTAACTTCGTACGAGCAGTACTTC. It codes for CASSEWTKELTSYEQYF.

The chain employs TRBV7-2 and TRBJ2-3, with 7 bases identical to TRBD2. This CDR3 spans 15 amino acids. With 7 bases clipped from V and 7 bases from J, the junction kept 14 bases outside the gene matches. In germline, CDR1 is SGHTA, CDR2 FQGNSA. The CDR3 protein is CASTLGSGRTNTQYF. The CDR3 DNA reads TGTGCCAGCACCCTAGGTAGCGGGCGGACGAATACGCAGTATTTT.